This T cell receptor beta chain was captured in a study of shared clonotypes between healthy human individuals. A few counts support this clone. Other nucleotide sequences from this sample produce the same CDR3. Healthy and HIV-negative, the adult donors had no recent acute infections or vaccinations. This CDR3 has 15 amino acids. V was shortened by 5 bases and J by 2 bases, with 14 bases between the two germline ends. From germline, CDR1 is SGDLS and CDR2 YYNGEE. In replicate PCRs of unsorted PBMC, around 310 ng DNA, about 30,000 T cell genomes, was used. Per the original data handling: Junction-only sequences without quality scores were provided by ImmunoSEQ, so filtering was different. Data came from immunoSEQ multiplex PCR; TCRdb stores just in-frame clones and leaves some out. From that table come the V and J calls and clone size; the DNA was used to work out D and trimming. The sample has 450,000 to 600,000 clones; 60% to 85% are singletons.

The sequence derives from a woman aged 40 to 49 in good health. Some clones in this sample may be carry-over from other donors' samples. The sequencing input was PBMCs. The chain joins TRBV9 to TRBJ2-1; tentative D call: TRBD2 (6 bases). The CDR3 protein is CASSESGGTYNEQFF. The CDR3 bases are TGTGCCAGCAGTGAATCCGGCGGGACCTACAATGAGCAGTTCTTC.